Listed below are T cell receptor beta chains from one sample, sequenced in a study of glioma-infiltrating T cells after dendritic cell vaccination. Data came from immunoSEQ multiplex PCR; TCRdb stores just in-frame clones and leaves some out. Of some 100,000 clones listed, over 60% are singletons. The sequences come from blood, collected before dendritic cell vaccination. These receptors were obtained from a human donor with glioblastoma. The CDR3 runs from the conserved cysteine through the conserved F or W. A D gene is named only where the DNA matches it firmly. For some rows the clone size is stated as once, few or many, or as a class when expanded; others skip it.

clone_size	d_call	v_call	j_call	cdr3_nt	cdr3_aa
-	-	TRBV30	TRBJ1-3	TGTGCCTGGAGTAAACAGGTTCTCGACACCATATATTTT	CAWSKQVLDTIYF
-	-	TRBV7-6	TRBJ2-5	TGTGCCAGCAGCTTGGGGGGTAGTAGACAAGAGACCCAGTACTTC	CASSLGGSRQETQYF
-	-	TRBV5-1	TRBJ2-5	TGCGCCAGCAGCCTGCAAGAGACCCAGTACTTC	CASSLQETQYF
few	TRBD1	TRBV28	TRBJ2-1	TGTGCCAGCAGGACAGGGAGCTACAATGAGCAGTTCTTC	CASRTGSYNEQFF
-	TRBD2	TRBV6-1	TRBJ2-7	TGTGCCAGCAGTGGACTAGCGGGGGGGATCTCCTACGAGCAGTACTTC	CASSGLAGGISYEQYF
once	-	TRBV7-7	TRBJ2-7	TGTGCTAGCAGCTTTACCATAGGAGGGGAGAAGTACTTC	CASSFTIGGEKYF
-	TRBD2	TRBV6-4	TRBJ2-1	TGTGCCAGCAGTGTTGCCGGGAGGGCCCATGAGCAGTTCTTC	CASSVAGRAHEQFF
-	TRBD1	TRBV28	TRBJ2-7	TGTGCCAGCAGGGGACAGGGGTCGTCCTACGAGCAGTACTTC	CASRGQGSSYEQYF
once	-	TRBV5-1	TRBJ1-2	TGCGCCAGCAGCTTGGCTGGCAGTAACTATGGCTACACCTTC	CASSLAGSNYGYTF
-	TRBD2	TRBV6-5	TRBJ2-1	TGTGCCAGCAGTTCGGGAGGCCCAAGCTCCTACAATGAGCAGTTCTTC	CASSSGGPSSYNEQFF
-	TRBD2	TRBV5-1	TRBJ2-1	TGCGCCTCCAGCTCCGTAGCGGGAACAAATGAGCAGTTCTTC	CASSSVAGTNEQFF
-	-	TRBV4-1	TRBJ2-1	TGCGCCAGCAGCCAAGATACAAGCTTAGCGGATCTCTACAATGAGCAGTTCTTC	CASSQDTSLADLYNEQFF
-	-	TRBV9	TRBJ2-5	TGTGCCAGCAGCGCCGTCCCAGGTGAGACCCAGTACTTC	CASSAVPGETQYF
-	-	TRBV29-1	TRBJ1-1	TGCAGCGTTGATAACGGCCAGGTCACTGAAGCTTTCTTT	CSVDNGQVTEAFF
-	-	TRBV18	TRBJ1-3	TGTGCCAGCTCACCACCTGGGAGATCTGGAAACACCATATATTTT	CASSPPGRSGNTIYF
few	-	TRBV7-3	TRBJ2-3	TGTGCCAGCAGCTTAAAAGGGGCTAGCACAGATACGCAGTATTTT	CASSLKGASTDTQYF
-	TRBD1	TRBV27	TRBJ1-3	TGTGCCAGCAAGGCGGCAGGGGGATTCTCTGGAAACACCATATATTTT	CASKAAGGFSGNTIYF
-	-	TRBV2	TRBJ2-5	TGTGCCAGCATCCAGGGCCGCGAGACCCAGTACTTC	CASIQGRETQYF
-	-	TRBV28	TRBJ1-2	TGTGCCAGCAGCCCACGCCAGACAGGACCTAACTATGGCTACACCTTC	CASSPRQTGPNYGYTF
-	-	TRBV9	TRBJ1-3	TGTGCCAGCAGCGTAGATCGACTCTCTGGAAACACCATATATTTT	CASSVDRLSGNTIYF
-	-	TRBV19	TRBJ1-6	TGTGCCAGTAGTATCAGGGTCCATTCACCCCTCCACTTT	CASSIRVHSPLHF
-	-	TRBV5-1	TRBJ1-1	TGCGCCAGCAGCTTGGGTACAGGACGGACGAGGAACACTGAAGCTTTCTTT	CASSLGTGRTRNTEAFF
-	-	TRBV5-1	TRBJ2-3	TGCGCCAGCAGCTTGGGGTACGGCGGGAGCACAGATACGCAGTATTTT	CASSLGYGGSTDTQYF
-	-	TRBV9	TRBJ2-2	TGTGCCAGCAGCGGGGGGCCAAACACCGGGGAGCTGTTTTTT	CASSGGPNTGELFF
once	TRBD1	TRBV29-1	TRBJ1-3	TGCAGCGTTTCGGAGGGGGCAAGTGGAAACACCATATATTTT	CSVSEGASGNTIYF
-	-	TRBV27	TRBJ2-7	TGTGCCAGCAGTTTAGTTTCAGGGGACTACGAGCAGTACTTC	CASSLVSGDYEQYF
-	TRBD2	TRBV11-2	TRBJ2-1	TGTGCCAGCAGCACCCGGACTAGCGGGGCGACCTACAATGAGCAGTTCTTC	CASSTRTSGATYNEQFF
-	-	TRBV2	TRBJ1-1	TGTGCCAGCAGTGGACAGACAGGCCACACTGAAGCTTTCTTT	CASSGQTGHTEAFF
-	-	TRBV30	TRBJ1-2	TGTGCCTGGAGTGTACGGCAGGGAAACTATGGCTACACCTTC	CAWSVRQGNYGYTF
-	TRBD1	TRBV5-1	TRBJ2-1	TGCGCCAGCAGCCCAGGGACAGGGTGGTACAATGAGCAGTTCTTC	CASSPGTGWYNEQFF
-	TRBD1	TRBV7-9	TRBJ1-4	TGTGCCAGCAGCTATCCCACAGGGGAAAGATCAACTAATGAAAAACTGTTTTTT	CASSYPTGERSTNEKLFF
-	-	TRBV5-1	TRBJ1-5	TGCGCCAGCAGCGGGGGGAGCGGTCAGCCCCAGCATTTT	CASSGGSGQPQHF
-	-	TRBV30	TRBJ1-2	TGTGCCTGGGCACGGGGGGCAGAAGGCTACACCTTC	CAWARGAEGYTF
-	-	TRBV6-1	TRBJ1-2	TGTGCCAGCAGTGAGTACCAGTCCTTCTATGGCTACACCTTC	CASSEYQSFYGYTF
-	-	TRBV19	TRBJ2-3	TGTGCCAGTACCCTAGGGGCAGGGGGCACAGATACGCAGTATTTT	CASTLGAGGTDTQYF
-	TRBD2	TRBV4-2	TRBJ2-5	TGTGCCAGCAGCCAAGGGACTAGCGGGAGGGCCGGGCAAGAGACCCAGTACTTC	CASSQGTSGRAGQETQYF
-	TRBD1	TRBV9	TRBJ1-1	TGTGCCAGCAGCGCGCAGGGGGAACTGAACACTGAAGCTTTCTTT	CASSAQGELNTEAFF
-	-	TRBV6-1	TRBJ2-2	TGTGCCAGCTCAGACAGGAACACCGGGGAGCTGTTTTTT	CASSDRNTGELFF
-	TRBD2	TRBV9	TRBJ2-1	TGTGCCAGCAGTGGGGGACTAGCAGTATACAATGAGCAGTTCTTC	CASSGGLAVYNEQFF
-	TRBD2	TRBV9	TRBJ2-5	TGTGCCAGCAGCGCCCCGACTAGCGGGGCGCAAGAGACCCAGTACTTC	CASSAPTSGAQETQYF
-	TRBD1	TRBV25-1	TRBJ2-1	TGTGCCAGCAGTGGATCCCTAGACAGGGTCGGGCAGTTCTTC	CASSGSLDRVGQFF
-	-	TRBV30	TRBJ2-5	TGTGCCTGGAGTGTTGTAGGGGGAAAGACCCAGTACTTC	CAWSVVGGKTQYF
once	-	TRBV11-3	TRBJ2-5	TGTGCCAGCAGCTTAGGTCCGGGGGAGACCCAGTACTTC	CASSLGPGETQYF
-	-	TRBV9	TRBJ1-6	TGTGCCAGCAGCGTATTGGGAACAGGGCGGAATTCACCCCTCCACTTT	CASSVLGTGRNSPLHF
few	TRBD1	TRBV18	TRBJ1-2	TGTGCCAGCTCACCGACAGGGGACAACTATGGCTACACCTTC	CASSPTGDNYGYTF
few	TRBD2	TRBV19	TRBJ2-1	TGTGCCAGTAGCCCACCCGTCCCGGCTAGCGGGAGGGTAGATGAGCAGTTCTTC	CASSPPVPASGRVDEQFF
-	TRBD2	TRBV4-2	TRBJ2-7	TGTGCCAGCCGCCAAGGACTAGGGACCTACGAGCAGTACTTC	CASRQGLGTYEQYF